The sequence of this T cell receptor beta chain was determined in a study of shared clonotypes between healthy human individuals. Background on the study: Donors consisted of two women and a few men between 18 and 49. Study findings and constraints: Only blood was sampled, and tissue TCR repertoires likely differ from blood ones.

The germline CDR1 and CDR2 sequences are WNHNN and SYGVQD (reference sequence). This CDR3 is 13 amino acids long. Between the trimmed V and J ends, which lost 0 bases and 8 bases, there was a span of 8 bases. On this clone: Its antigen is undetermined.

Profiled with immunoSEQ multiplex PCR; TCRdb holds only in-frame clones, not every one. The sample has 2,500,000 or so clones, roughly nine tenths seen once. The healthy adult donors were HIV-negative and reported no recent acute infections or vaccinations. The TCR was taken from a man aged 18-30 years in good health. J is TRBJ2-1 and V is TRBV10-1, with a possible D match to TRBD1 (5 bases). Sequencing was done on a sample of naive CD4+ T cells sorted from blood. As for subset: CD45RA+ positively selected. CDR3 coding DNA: TGCGCCAGCAGTGAGTCTAGGGGCTATGAGCAGTTCTTC. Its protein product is CASSESRGYEQFF.